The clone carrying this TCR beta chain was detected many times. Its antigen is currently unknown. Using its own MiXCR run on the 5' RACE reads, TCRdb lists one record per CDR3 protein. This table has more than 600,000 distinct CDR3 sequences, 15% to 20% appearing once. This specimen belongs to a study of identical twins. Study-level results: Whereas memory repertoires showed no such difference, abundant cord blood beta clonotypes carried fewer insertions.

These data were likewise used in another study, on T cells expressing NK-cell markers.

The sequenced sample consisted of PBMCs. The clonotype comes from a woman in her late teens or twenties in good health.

The CDR3: CASSEGATGTGNQPQHF. The CDR3 coding sequence is TGTGCCAGCAGCGAGGGGGCCACCGGGACAGGCAATCAGCCCCAGCATTTT. The gene calls are TRBV6-1 and TRBJ1-5; TRBD1 matches at 7 bases. Germline V lookup: CDR1 MNHNS, CDR2 SASEGT. CDR3 length: 17 residues. J lost 2 bases, V lost 6 bases, and 13 bases had no gene match.